This T cell receptor beta chain was found in a study of shared clonotypes between healthy human individuals. As regards this clone: No antigen is known for it.

Produced via immunoSEQ multiplex PCR; TCRdb's table is partial and in-frame only. The sample records about 800,000 clones, just over 95% being singletons. CD45RO-negative CD8 cells positively selected for CCR7 made up the naive population, which excluded terminally differentiated effector memory CD45RA+ cells. Recent vaccinations or acute infections were absent in the healthy HIV-negative adult donors. Study-wide results and limits: Between a handful of donors, naive CD4 clonotypes were shared at a level of about 5%.

Input material: naive CD8+ T cells sorted from blood. The TCR originated in a man in his thirties or forties in good health.

This chain's CDR3 is CASSPLTSGRLIIYNEQFF. In nucleotides, the CDR3 is TGTGCCAGCAGCCCCCTGACTAGCGGGAGACTAATTATCTACAATGAGCAGTTCTTC. The chain carries TRBV28 and TRBJ2-1; 12 nucleotides match TRBD2. J lost 3 bases, V lost 6 bases, and 15 bases had no gene match. The CDR3 has 19 residues. Germline V gene sequence: CDR1 MDHEN, CDR2 SYDVKM.